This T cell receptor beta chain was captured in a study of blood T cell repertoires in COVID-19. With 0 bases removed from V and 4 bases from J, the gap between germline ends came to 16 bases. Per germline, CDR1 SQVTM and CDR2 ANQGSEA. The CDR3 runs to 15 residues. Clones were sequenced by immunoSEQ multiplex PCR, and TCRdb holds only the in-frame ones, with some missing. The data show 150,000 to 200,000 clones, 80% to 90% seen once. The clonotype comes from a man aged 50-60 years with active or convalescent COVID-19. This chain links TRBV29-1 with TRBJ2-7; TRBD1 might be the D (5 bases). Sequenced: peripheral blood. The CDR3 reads CSVEDSGTGAYEQYF. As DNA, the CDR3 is TGCAGCGTTGAAGATAGTGGAACAGGAGCTTACGAGCAGTACTTC.